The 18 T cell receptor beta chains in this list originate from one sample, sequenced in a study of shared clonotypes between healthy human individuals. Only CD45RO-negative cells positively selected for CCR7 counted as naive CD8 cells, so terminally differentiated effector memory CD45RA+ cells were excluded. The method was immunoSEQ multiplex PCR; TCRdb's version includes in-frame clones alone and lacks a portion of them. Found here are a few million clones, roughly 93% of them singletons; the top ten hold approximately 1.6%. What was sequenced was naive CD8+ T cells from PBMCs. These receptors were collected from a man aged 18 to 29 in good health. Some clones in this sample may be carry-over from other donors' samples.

CDR3 nucleotide sequence: TGTGCCAGCATCCACGGGACGACCGGGGAGCTGTTTTTT. Translating gives CASIHGTTGELFF. The genes are TRBV25-1 and TRBJ2-2; D may correspond to TRBD1 or TRBD2 (5 bases each). CDR3 length equals 13 residues. CDR1 MGHDK and CDR2 SYGVNS come from the germline V gene. Trimming took off 7 bases at V and 5 bases at J, with 11 bases between the two ends. Drawing the rest from reference TRBV25-1 and TRBJ2-2, the complete variable domain is EADIYQTPRYLVIGTGKKITLECSQTMGHDKMYWYQQDPGMELHLIHYSYGVNSTEKGDLSSESTVSRIRTEHFPLTLESARPSHTSQYLCASIHGTTGELFFGEGSRLTVL.

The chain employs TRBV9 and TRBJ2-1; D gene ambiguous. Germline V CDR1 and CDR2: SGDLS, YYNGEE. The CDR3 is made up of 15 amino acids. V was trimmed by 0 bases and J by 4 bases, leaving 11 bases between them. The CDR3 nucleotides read TGTGCCAGCAGCGTAGTGACCAGCCCGTACAATGAGCAGTTCTTC. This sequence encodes CASSVVTSPYNEQFF.

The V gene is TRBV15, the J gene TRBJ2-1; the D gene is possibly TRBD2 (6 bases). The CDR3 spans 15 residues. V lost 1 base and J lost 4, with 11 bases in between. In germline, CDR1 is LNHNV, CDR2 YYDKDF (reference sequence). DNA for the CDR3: TGTGCCACCAGCAGAGGGACGGGAGAATACAATGAGCAGTTCTTC. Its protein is CATSRGTGEYNEQFF.

CDR3 amino acids: CASTAGLAGNTGELFF. CDR3 nucleotides: TGCGCCAGCACCGCAGGACTAGCGGGGAACACCGGGGAGCTGTTTTTT. The chain combines TRBV5-1 with TRBJ2-2; 11 bases are shared with TRBD2. The CDR3 is 16 residues long. V lost 6 bases and J lost 1; bases outside the gene matches: 5. Germline V gene sequence: CDR1 SGHRS, CDR2 YFSETQ. The variable domain in full, with the rest retrieved from reference TRBV5-1 and TRBJ2-2, is KAGVTQTPRYLIKTRGQQVTLSCSPISGHRSVSWYQQTPGQGLQFLFEYFSETQRNKGNFPGRFSGRQFSNSRSEMNVSTLELGDSALYLCASTAGLAGNTGELFFGEGSRLTVL.

The CDR3 DNA is TGTGCCAGCAGCTTAATGTCCGGACCTACCTACGAGCAGTACTTC. This encodes CASSLMSGPTYEQYF. The J gene is TRBJ2-7, the V gene TRBV7-3; D is unresolved. Trimming took off 1 base at V and 2 bases at J, with 12 bases between the two ends. The CDR3 covers 15 residues. Germline V lookup: CDR1 SGHTA, CDR2 FQGTGA.

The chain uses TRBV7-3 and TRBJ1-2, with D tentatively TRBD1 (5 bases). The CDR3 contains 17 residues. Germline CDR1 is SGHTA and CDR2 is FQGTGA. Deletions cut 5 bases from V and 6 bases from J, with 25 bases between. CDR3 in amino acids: CASSRGTGADPSHGYTF. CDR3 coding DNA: TGTGCCAGCAGCCGTGGAACCGGGGCCGACCCTTCGCATGGCTACACCTTC.

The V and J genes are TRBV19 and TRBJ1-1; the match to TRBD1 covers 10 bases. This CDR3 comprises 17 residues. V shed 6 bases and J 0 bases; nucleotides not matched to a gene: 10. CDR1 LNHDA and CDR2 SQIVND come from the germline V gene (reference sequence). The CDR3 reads CASSHRDRGSMNTEAFF. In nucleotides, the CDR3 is TGTGCCAGTAGCCACCGGGACAGGGGTTCAATGAACACTGAAGCTTTCTTT.

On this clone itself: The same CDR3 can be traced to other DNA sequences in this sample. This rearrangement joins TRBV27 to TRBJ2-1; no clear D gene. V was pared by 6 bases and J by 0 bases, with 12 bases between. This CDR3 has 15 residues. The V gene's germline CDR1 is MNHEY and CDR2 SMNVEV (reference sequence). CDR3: CASSLGQVSYNEQFF. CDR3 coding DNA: TGTGCCAGCAGCCTCGGGCAGGTCTCCTACAATGAGCAGTTCTTC.

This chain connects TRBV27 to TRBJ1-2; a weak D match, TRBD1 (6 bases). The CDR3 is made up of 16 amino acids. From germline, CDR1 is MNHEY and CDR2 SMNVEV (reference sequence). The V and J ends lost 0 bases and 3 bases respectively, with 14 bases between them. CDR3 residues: CASSLSPGAAYYGYTF. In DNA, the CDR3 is TGTGCCAGCAGTTTATCCCCAGGGGCAGCCTACTATGGCTACACCTTC.

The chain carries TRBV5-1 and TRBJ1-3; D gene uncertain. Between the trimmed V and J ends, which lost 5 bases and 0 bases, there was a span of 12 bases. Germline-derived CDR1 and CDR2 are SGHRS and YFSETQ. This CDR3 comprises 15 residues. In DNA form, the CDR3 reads TGCGCCAGCAGACCCACACGGAACTCTGGAAACACCATATATTTT. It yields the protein CASRPTRNSGNTIYF.

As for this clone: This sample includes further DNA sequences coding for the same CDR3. The CDR3 DNA reads as TGTGCCAGCAGTTTTTTGGGGTCTGGGGCCAACGTCCTGACTTTC. Encoded protein: CASSFLGSGANVLTF. This chain joins TRBV28 and TRBJ2-6, with D uncertain. Germline V gene lookup returns CDR1 MDHEN and CDR2 SYDVKM. The CDR3 is 15 amino acids. The germline V and J ends were trimmed by 3 bases and 1 base, with 7 bases remaining between them.

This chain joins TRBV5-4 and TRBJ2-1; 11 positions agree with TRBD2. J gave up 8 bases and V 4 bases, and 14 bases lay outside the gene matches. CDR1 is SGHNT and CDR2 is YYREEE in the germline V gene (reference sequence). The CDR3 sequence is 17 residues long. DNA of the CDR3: TGTGCCAGCAGCGCTGGGTATAGCGGGAGGGCCTTCGATGAGCAGTTCTTC. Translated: CASSAGYSGRAFDEQFF.

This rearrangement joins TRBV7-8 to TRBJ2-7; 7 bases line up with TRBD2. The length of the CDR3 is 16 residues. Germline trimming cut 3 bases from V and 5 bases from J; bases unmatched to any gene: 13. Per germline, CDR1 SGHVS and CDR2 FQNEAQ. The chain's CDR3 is CASSFPPGGSIHEQYF. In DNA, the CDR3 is TGTGCCAGCAGCTTCCCTCCGGGCGGGAGTATCCACGAGCAGTACTTC.

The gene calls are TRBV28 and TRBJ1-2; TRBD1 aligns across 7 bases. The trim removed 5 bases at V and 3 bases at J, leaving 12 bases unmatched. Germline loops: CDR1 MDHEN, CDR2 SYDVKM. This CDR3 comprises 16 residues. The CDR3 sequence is CASSGRDRLFYYGYTF. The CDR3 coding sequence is TGTGCCAGCAGTGGGAGGGACAGACTGTTTTACTATGGCTACACCTTC.

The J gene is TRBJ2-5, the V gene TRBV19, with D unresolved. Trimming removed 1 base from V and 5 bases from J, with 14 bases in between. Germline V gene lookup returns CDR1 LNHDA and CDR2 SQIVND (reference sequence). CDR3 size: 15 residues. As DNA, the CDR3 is TGTGCCAGTAGTATAGTTATGTCGGTGGGGGAGACCCAGTACTTC. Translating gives CASSIVMSVGETQYF.

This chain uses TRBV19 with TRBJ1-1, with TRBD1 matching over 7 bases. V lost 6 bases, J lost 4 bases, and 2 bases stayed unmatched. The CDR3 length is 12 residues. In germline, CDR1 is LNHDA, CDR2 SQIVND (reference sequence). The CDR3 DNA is TGTGCCAGTAGGTCAGGGGGCACTGAAGCTTTCTTT. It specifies CASRSGGTEAFF.

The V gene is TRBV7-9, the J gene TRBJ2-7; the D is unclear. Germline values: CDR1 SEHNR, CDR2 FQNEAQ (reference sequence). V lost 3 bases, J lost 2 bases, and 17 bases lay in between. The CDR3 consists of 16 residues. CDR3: CASSFPPRPATYEQYF. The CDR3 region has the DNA TGTGCCAGCAGCTTTCCCCCCCGTCCGGCTACCTACGAGCAGTACTTC.

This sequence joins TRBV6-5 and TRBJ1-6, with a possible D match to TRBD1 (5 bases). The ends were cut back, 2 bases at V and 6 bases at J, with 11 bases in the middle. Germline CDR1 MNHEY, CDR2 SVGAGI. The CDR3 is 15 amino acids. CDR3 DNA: TGTGCCAGCAGTTACGGTCGGGGGTTTAATTCACCCCTCCACTTT. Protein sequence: CASSYGRGFNSPLHF.